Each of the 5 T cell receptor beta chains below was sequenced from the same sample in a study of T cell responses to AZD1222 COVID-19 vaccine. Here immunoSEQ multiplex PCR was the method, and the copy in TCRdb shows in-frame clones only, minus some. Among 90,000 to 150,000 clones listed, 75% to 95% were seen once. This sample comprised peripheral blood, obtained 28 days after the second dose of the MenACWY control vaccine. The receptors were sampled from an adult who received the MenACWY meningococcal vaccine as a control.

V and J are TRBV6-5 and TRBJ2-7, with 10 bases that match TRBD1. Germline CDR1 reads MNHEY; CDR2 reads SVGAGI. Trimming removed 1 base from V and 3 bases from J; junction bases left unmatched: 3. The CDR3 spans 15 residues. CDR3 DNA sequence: TGTGCCAGCAGTTACTACCGGACAGGGGGCTACGAGCAGTACTTC. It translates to CASSYYRTGGYEQYF.

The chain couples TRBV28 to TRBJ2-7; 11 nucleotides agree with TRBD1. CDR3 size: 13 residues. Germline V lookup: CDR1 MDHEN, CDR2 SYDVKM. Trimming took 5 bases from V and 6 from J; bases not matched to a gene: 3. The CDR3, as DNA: TGTGCCAGCAGTCCGGGACAGGGGGGCGAGCAGTACGTC. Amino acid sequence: CASSPGQGGEQYV.

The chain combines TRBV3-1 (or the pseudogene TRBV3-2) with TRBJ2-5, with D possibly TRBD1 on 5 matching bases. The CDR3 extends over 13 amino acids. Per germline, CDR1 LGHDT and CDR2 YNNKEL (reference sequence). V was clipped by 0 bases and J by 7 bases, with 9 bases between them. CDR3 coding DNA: TGTGCCAGCAGCCAAGACAGGGTTTCGACCCAGTACTTC. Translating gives CASSQDRVSTQYF.

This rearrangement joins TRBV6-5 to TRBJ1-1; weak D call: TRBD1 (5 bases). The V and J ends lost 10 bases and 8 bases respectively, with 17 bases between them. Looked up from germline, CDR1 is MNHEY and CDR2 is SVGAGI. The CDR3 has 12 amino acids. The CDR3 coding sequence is TGTGCCACCCGCATGCAGGGAACAGAAGCTTTCTTT. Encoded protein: CATRMQGTEAFF.

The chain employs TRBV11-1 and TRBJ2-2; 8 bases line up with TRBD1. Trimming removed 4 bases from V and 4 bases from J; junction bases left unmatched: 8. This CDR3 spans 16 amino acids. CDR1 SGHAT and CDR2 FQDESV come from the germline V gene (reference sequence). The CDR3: CASSSPRTGRTGELFF. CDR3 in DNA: TGTGCCAGCAGCTCCCCTCGGACAGGGCGCACCGGGGAGCTGTTTTTT.